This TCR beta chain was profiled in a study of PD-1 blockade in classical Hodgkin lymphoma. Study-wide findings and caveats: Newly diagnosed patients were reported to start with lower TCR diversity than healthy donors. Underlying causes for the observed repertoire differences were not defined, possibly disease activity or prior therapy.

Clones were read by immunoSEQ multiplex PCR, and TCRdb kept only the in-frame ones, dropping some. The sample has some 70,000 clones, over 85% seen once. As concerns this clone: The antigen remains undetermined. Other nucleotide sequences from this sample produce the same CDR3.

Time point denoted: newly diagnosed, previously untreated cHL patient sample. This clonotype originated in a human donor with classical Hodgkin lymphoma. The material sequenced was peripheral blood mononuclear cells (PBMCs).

CDR3 loop: CASSLEGRNQPQHF. Here the CDR3 DNA reads TGTGCCAGCAGCTTGGAAGGGAGGAATCAGCCCCAGCATTTT. V and J are TRBV7-6 and TRBJ1-5, with D uncertain. This CDR3 has 14 amino acids. Trimming left V 3 bases short and J 4 bases short, with 10 bases between. Germline lookup yields CDR1 SGHVS and CDR2 FNYEAQ.